This is a list of T cell receptor beta chains from one sample in a study of blood T cell repertoires in COVID-19. Sequenced by immunoSEQ multiplex PCR; TCRdb stores in-frame clones only, minus some. The sample lists approximately 290,000 clones, around nine tenths occurring once. The sample consisted of peripheral blood. The receptors here all came from a woman aged 60-75 years with acute or convalescent COVID-19. Both conserved end residues are part of each CDR3. Fields, in order: D gene, clone size, CDR3 length, J gene, V gene, CDR3 DNA, CDR3 protein. D genes are given only for firm matches. Clone sizes are given selectively: once, few, many, or a class where the clone is expanded.

D gene: NA
clone size: NA
CDR3 length: 13
J gene: TRBJ2-2
V gene: TRBV24-1
CDR3 DNA: TGTGCCACCAGGGTTTCAGGGGCCGGGGAGCTGTTTTTT
CDR3 protein: CATRVSGAGELFF

D gene: TRBD1
clone size: NA
CDR3 length: 15
J gene: TRBJ2-5
V gene: TRBV7-9
CDR3 DNA: TGTGCCAGCAGCACCACAGGGGGCGCGGAAGAGACCCAGTACTTC
CDR3 protein: CASSTTGGAEETQYF

D gene: TRBD1
clone size: once
CDR3 length: 16
J gene: TRBJ1-4
V gene: TRBV11-1
CDR3 DNA: TGTGCCAGCACCATCGGACAGGGTAGAGCTAATGAAAAACTGTTTTTT
CDR3 protein: CASTIGQGRANEKLFF

D gene: TRBD1
clone size: NA
CDR3 length: 13
J gene: TRBJ1-2
V gene: TRBV29-1
CDR3 DNA: TGCAGCGTTTGGACAGGGGAGGGCTATGGCTACACCTTC
CDR3 protein: CSVWTGEGYGYTF

D gene: NA
clone size: NA
CDR3 length: 14
J gene: TRBJ1-4
V gene: TRBV7-9
CDR3 DNA: TGTGCCAGCAGCAAGGGGGTGATGAATGAAAAACTGTTTTTT
CDR3 protein: CASSKGVMNEKLFF

D gene: NA
clone size: NA
CDR3 length: 15
J gene: TRBJ1-2
V gene: TRBV10-3
CDR3 DNA: TGTGCCATCAGCGGAGGGACGGACGCTAACTATGGCTACACCTTC
CDR3 protein: CAISGGTDANYGYTF

D gene: NA
clone size: NA
CDR3 length: 12
J gene: TRBJ1-5
V gene: TRBV12-3/TRBV12-4
CDR3 DNA: TGTGCCAGCACCCGGGGGGCCCAGCCCCAGCATTTT
CDR3 protein: CASTRGAQPQHF

D gene: TRBD1
clone size: NA
CDR3 length: 15
J gene: TRBJ2-5
V gene: TRBV14
CDR3 DNA: TGTGCCAGCAGCCCCGGAAGGACAGGGCGAGAGACCCAGTACTTC
CDR3 protein: CASSPGRTGRETQYF

D gene: TRBD2
clone size: NA
CDR3 length: 15
J gene: TRBJ2-5
V gene: TRBV5-4
CDR3 DNA: TGTGCCAGCAGCGGACTAGGGATCTTACAAGAGACCCAGTACTTC
CDR3 protein: CASSGLGILQETQYF

D gene: NA
clone size: NA
CDR3 length: 14
J gene: TRBJ1-5
V gene: TRBV5-4
CDR3 DNA: TGTGCCAGCAGCTCTCAGGGAAACAATCAGCCCCAGCATTTT
CDR3 protein: CASSSQGNNQPQHF